The 23 T cell receptor beta chains reported below all come from one sample, sequenced in a study of identical twins. From the 5' RACE reads, TCRdb called clonotypes with MiXCR, one entry per CDR3 protein. The sample yields a few hundred thousand distinct CDR3 sequences, roughly an eighth seen once. This sample was also put to use in a study of yellow fever vaccine responses in identical twins.

Material for sequencing was CD4+ T cells sorted from blood. The source is a woman aged 18-29 years in good health.

The genes are TRBV6-5 and TRBJ2-5; TRBD2 agrees at 7 bases. The CDR3 extends over 17 amino acids. Unmatched junction bases numbered 11, after V lost 1 base and J lost 3 bases. The V gene's germline CDR1 is MNHEY and CDR2 SVGAGI. CDR3 residues: CASSYYSSSGLKETQYF. CDR3 nucleotides: TGTGCCAGCAGTTACTATTCGTCTAGCGGACTAAAAGAGACCCAGTACTTC.

This clonotype occurred a few times. The junction differs from germline at one of its ends, possibly a read error. V and J are TRBV6-5 and TRBJ2-5, with TRBD2 matching over 12 bases. The CDR3 spans 16 residues. Germline CDR1 MNHEY, CDR2 SVGAGI. CDR3 nucleotides: TGTGCCAGCAGTCACTCCCTAGCGGGGGGGCTAGAGACCCAGTACTTC. Translating it yields CASSHSLAGGLETQYF.

The chain uses TRBV28 and TRBJ2-3, with 8 positions matching TRBD2. V shed 5 bases, J shed 3 bases, and the junction held 16 bases outside the gene matches. Germline V gives CDR1 MDHEN, CDR2 SYDVKM. The CDR3 is made up of 18 amino acids. DNA for the CDR3: TGTGCCAGCAGTGTCGTCCTAGCGGGTGTAAGGAGGACAGATACGCAGTATTTT. Its protein product is CASSVVLAGVRRTDTQYF.

This clonotype was observed a few times. The CDR3 sequence is CASSLAGGSLETQYF. As DNA, the CDR3 is TGCGCCAGCAGCTTAGCGGGGGGGAGTTTGGAGACCCAGTACTTC. The rearrangement joins TRBV5-1 to TRBJ2-5, with 10 bases matching TRBD2. The CDR3 has 15 amino acids. Per germline, CDR1 SGHRS and CDR2 YFSETQ. J was trimmed by 5 bases and V by 2 bases; bases with no gene match: 6.

This chain joins TRBV5-1 and TRBJ1-1; maybe TRBD1 (6 bases). Trimming removed 5 bases from V and 3 bases from J, with 11 bases in between. CDR1 and CDR2 from the germline V gene are SGHRS and YFSETQ. This CDR3 region has 13 residues. CDR3 protein: CASSQGTYTEAFF. CDR3 coding DNA: TGCGCCAGCAGTCAGGGGACATACACTGAAGCTTTCTTT.

This clonotype was found a few times. The V gene is TRBV29-1, the J gene TRBJ2-5, with D perhaps matching TRBD1 or TRBD2 (6 bases each). Trimming shortened V by 6 bases and J by 1 base, and 15 bases separated the two germline ends. From germline, CDR1 is SQVTM and CDR2 ANQGSEA. CDR3 length equals 14 residues. CDR3 loop: CSVGGGPFQETQYF. Written as DNA, the CDR3 is TGCAGCGTGGGGGGCGGGCCCTTCCAAGAGACCCAGTACTTC.

V usage is TRBV6-5 and J usage is TRBJ2-5; D remains unclear. Germline V gene sequence: CDR1 MNHEY, CDR2 SVGAGI. V was clipped by 10 bases and J by 5 bases, with 14 bases between them. CDR3 length equals 12 residues. CDR3 sequence reads: CATGPVMETQYF. In nucleotides, the CDR3 is TGTGCCACCGGACCGGTCATGGAGACCCAGTACTTC.

Ten or more counts support this clonotype. The rearrangement joins TRBV28 to TRBJ1-2; D possibly corresponds to TRBD1 (6 bases). Germline V gene sequence: CDR1 MDHEN, CDR2 SYDVKM. Trimming pared 4 bases from V and 6 bases from J, leaving 6 bases between. There are 11 residues in the CDR3. In DNA, the CDR3 is TGTGCCAGCAGTTACAGGGATGGCTACACCTTC. It yields the protein CASSYRDGYTF.

The rearrangement uses TRBV6-5 and TRBJ1-1; no clear D. CDR1 is MNHEY and CDR2 is SVGAGI in the germline V gene. V was cut by 2 bases and J by 4 bases, with 11 bases left in between. This CDR3 contains 14 residues. CDR3: CASSYEELGTEAFF. CDR3 coding DNA: TGTGCCAGCAGTTACGAGGAGCTGGGCACTGAAGCTTTCTTT.

The CDR3: CASSLGSYPTEETQYF. The CDR3, as DNA: TGTGCCAGCAGCTTAGGGAGCTATCCTACAGAAGAGACCCAGTACTTC. The rearrangement links TRBV11-1 to TRBJ2-5, with D unresolved. V shed 1 base and J shed 3 bases, with 15 bases lying between them. Germline V gene data show CDR1 as SGHAT and CDR2 as FQDESV (reference sequence). The length of the CDR3 is 16 residues.

This rearrangement joins TRBV11-3 to TRBJ2-1; TRBD2 matches at 7 bases. CDR3 size: 16 residues. Germline lookup yields CDR1 SGHNT and CDR2 YENEEA. J was trimmed by 1 base and V by 3 bases; bases with no gene match: 6. The chain's CDR3 is CASSFSGTGSYNEQFF. The CDR3, as DNA: TGTGCCAGCAGCTTCAGCGGGACTGGTTCCTACAATGAGCAGTTCTTC.

The chain uses TRBV3-1 and TRBJ2-7, with 8 bases that match TRBD1. The V gene end was trimmed by 3 bases and the J gene end by 6 bases; junction bases not matched to a gene: 7. CDR3 length: 14 residues. Germline V CDR1 and CDR2: LGHDT, YNNKEL (reference sequence). CDR3 region: CASSHRGRISEQYF. The CDR3 coding sequence is TGTGCCAGCAGCCACAGGGGGCGTATCTCCGAGCAGTACTTC.

This chain connects TRBV7-3 to TRBJ2-1; D gene ambiguous. Trimming removed 6 bases at V and 4 bases at J, with 7 bases between. The CDR3 is 12 amino acids. Germline V CDR1 and CDR2: SGHTA, FQGTGA. CDR3 in amino acids: CASRGEYNEQFF. CDR3 in DNA: TGTGCCAGCAGGGGCGAGTACAATGAGCAGTTCTTC.

This clonotype was seen repeatedly, ten times or more. A read error may account for a junction end that differs from germline. V is TRBV11-2 and J is TRBJ2-2; D possibly uses TRBD1 or TRBD2 (6 bases each). This CDR3 has 14 amino acids. The germline CDR1 and CDR2 sequences are SGHAT and FQNNGV. In nucleotides, the CDR3 is TGCGCCAGCAGCTTGGAGGGGGGAACCGGGGAGCTGTTTTTT. This translates into CASSLEGGTGELFF. Complete variable domain (other parts from reference TRBV11-2 and TRBJ2-2): EAGVAQSPRYKIIEKRQSVAFWCNPISGHATLYWYQQILGQGPKLLIQFQNNGVVDDSQLPKDRFSAERLKGVDSTLKIQPAKLEDSAVYLCASSLEGGTGELFFGEGSRLTVL.

There are a few counts of this clonotype. The chain couples TRBV11-2 to TRBJ2-2; D remains ambiguous. The V and J ends lost 2 bases and 0 bases respectively, with 19 bases between them. Germline loops: CDR1 SGHAT, CDR2 FQNNGV. The CDR3 contains 19 residues. DNA for the CDR3: TGTGCCAGCAGCTTATTTTTCCAAACAGCCCGCCCGAACACCGGGGAGCTGTTTTTT. Amino acids: CASSLFFQTARPNTGELFF.

In its sample, this clonotype was seen a few times. This chain connects TRBV4-1 to TRBJ2-7, with TRBD2 matching over 13 bases. The CDR3 covers 15 residues. Germline V gene sequence: CDR1 MGHRA, CDR2 YSYEKL. The V segment lost 4 bases and the J segment 4 bases; nucleotides outside the gene matches: 4. The CDR3 sequence: CASSRGTSGMYEQYF. The CDR3 DNA follows: TGCGCCAGCAGCCGCGGGACTAGCGGGATGTACGAGCAGTACTTC.

This clonotype was observed a few times. This sequence joins TRBV4-2 and TRBJ2-7, with D possibly matching TRBD2 (7 bases). Germline CDR1 reads LGHNA; CDR2 reads YNFKEQ. There are 20 residues in the CDR3. With 1 base removed from V and 0 bases from J, the gap between germline ends came to 25 bases. The DNA of the CDR3 is TGTGCCAGCAGCCAAGTCAGTCTCAGGGGATCGCGGGGGAGCTCCTACGAGCAGTACTTC. It specifies CASSQVSLRGSRGSSYEQYF.

The chain employs TRBV29-1 and TRBJ2-3, with 13 positions matching TRBD2. Germline V lookup: CDR1 SQVTM, CDR2 ANQGSEA. J gave up 6 bases and V 2 bases, and 8 bases lay outside the gene matches. This CDR3 is built from 16 residues. DNA of the CDR3: TGCAGCGTTGAATTGGGGACTAGCGGGAATCTCGATACGCAGTATTTT. Protein sequence: CSVELGTSGNLDTQYF.

This clonotype was picked up a small number of times. The chain uses TRBV12-3 or TRBV12-4 and TRBJ2-3; D tentatively fits TRBD1 or TRBD2 (5 bases each). V lost 5 bases and J lost 0, with 12 bases in between. This CDR3 comprises 15 residues. In DNA form, the CDR3 reads TGTGCCAGCAGTCCTGGGACGGTTAGCACAGATACGCAGTATTTT. Protein sequence: CASSPGTVSTDTQYF.

This clonotype appeared a few times. The CDR3 region has the DNA TGCGCCAGCAGCTCAACGGGACTAGCGGGAGATGAGCAGTTCTTC. Translation gives CASSSTGLAGDEQFF. The rearrangement links TRBV5-1 to TRBJ2-1; 14 nucleotides align to TRBD2. Germline assignment: CDR1 SGHRS and CDR2 YFSETQ. This CDR3 is 15 amino acids long. J gave up 8 bases and V 3 bases, and 4 bases lay outside the gene matches.

This clonotype came up a few times. The chain uses TRBV7-2 and TRBJ2-5; the D gene is possibly TRBD1 (5 bases). This CDR3 region has 11 residues. Trimming removed 5 bases from V and 4 bases from J, with 5 bases in between. Germline lookup yields CDR1 SGHTA and CDR2 FQGNSA. The CDR3 coding sequence is TGTGCCAGCAGCGGGGCAGAGACCCAGTACTTC. This translates into CASSGAETQYF.

The chain couples TRBV3-1 to TRBJ1-4, with D unclear. From germline, CDR1 is LGHDT and CDR2 YNNKEL (reference sequence). The V and J ends lost 3 bases and 5 bases respectively, with 4 bases between them. The CDR3 contains 12 residues. The CDR3 DNA reads as TGTGCCAGCAGCCATGTAAATGAAAAACTGTTTTTT. Amino acids: CASSHVNEKLFF.

This clonotype showed up just a few times. The gene calls are TRBV28 and TRBJ2-1; 11 positions agree with TRBD1. The V gene end was trimmed by 5 bases and the J gene end by 6 bases; junction bases not matched to a gene: 9. CDR3 size: 16 residues. Germline V gene lookup returns CDR1 MDHEN and CDR2 SYDVKM. CDR3 protein: CASSPLGTGGRNEQFF. The CDR3 DNA reads as TGTGCCAGCAGTCCCCTTGGGACAGGGGGACGCAATGAGCAGTTCTTC.